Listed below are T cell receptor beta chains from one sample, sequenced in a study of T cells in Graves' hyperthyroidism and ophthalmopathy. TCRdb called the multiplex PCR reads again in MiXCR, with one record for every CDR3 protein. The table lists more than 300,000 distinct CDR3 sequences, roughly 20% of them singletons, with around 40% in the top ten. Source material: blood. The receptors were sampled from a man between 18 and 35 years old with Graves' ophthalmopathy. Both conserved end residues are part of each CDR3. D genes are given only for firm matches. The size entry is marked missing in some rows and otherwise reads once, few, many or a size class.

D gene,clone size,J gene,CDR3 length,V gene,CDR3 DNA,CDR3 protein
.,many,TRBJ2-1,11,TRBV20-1,TGCAGTGCTAGACTCTACAATGAGCAGTTCTTC,CSARLYNEQFF
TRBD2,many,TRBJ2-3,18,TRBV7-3,TGTGCCAGCAGCACACGTACACTAGCGGGGGGACTTGGTGATACGCAGTATTTT,CASSTRTLAGGLGDTQYF
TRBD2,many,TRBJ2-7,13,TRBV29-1,TGCAGCGTCGAAGCCGGCGGGGGCTACGAGCAGTACTTC,CSVEAGGGYEQYF
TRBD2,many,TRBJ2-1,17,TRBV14,TGTGCCAGCAGCCAAGAAGGCGGGAGGGATTACTACAATGAGCAGTTCTTC,CASSQEGGRDYYNEQFF
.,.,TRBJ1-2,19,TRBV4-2,TGTGCCAGCAGCGACATCATCTCCCAATTCCGACCCGGCGGCTATGGCTACACCTTC,CASSDIISQFRPGGYGYTF
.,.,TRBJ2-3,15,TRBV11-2,TGTGCCAGCAGCTTAGACGCGTCTAGCACAGATACGCAGTATTTT,CASSLDASSTDTQYF
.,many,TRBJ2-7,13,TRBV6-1,TGTGCCAGCAGGCAAGGAAACTCCTACGAGCAGTACTTC,CASRQGNSYEQYF
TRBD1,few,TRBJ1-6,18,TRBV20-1,TGCAGTGCTAGAGCCCCCCGGGACAGGGGGGCCTATAATTCACCCCTCCACTTT,CSARAPRDRGAYNSPLHF
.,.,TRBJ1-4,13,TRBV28,TGTGCCGGTTCTAGTGCAACTAATGAAAAACTGTTTTTT,CAGSSATNEKLFF
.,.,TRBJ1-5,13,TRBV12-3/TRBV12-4,TGTGCCAGCGGAAAAGTTTACAATCAGCCCCAGCATTTT,CASGKVYNQPQHF
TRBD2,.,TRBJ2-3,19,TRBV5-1,TGCGCCAGCAGCCTCGGACTAGCGGGGGGGACCTCTAGCACAGATACGCAGTATTTT,CASSLGLAGGTSSTDTQYF
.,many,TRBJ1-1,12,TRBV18,TGTGCCAGCTCGCGCAGGGACACTGAAGCTTTCTTT,CASSRRDTEAFF
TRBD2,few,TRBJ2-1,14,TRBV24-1,TGTGCCACCAGTGAATCTAGCGGCTACAATGAGCAGTTCTTC,CATSESSGYNEQFF
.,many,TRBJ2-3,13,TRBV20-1,TGCAGTGCTAGGGATGGACTTGGAGATACGCAGTATTTT,CSARDGLGDTQYF
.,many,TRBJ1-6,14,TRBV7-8,TGTGCCAGCAGCTCTGACTCAGCCTATTCACCCCTCCACTTT,CASSSDSAYSPLHF
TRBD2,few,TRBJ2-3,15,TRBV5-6,TGTGCCAGCTTAAGCCTAGCGGGGGTGGCAGATACGCAATATTTT,CASLSLAGVADTQYF
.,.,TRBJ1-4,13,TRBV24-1,TGTGCCACCAGTCGGGAAGCTAATGAAAAACTGTTTTTT,CATSREANEKLFF
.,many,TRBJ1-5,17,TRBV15,TGTGCCACCAGCAGTATCGAGGGACACTATAGCAATCAGCCCCAGCATTTT,CATSSIEGHYSNQPQHF
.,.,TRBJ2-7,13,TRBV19,TGTGCCAGTAGTCAAAGGACCCTTAGCGAGCAGTACTTC,CASSQRTLSEQYF
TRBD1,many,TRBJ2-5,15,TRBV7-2,TGTGCCAGCAGCTTAGAGGACAGGGCGCGAGAGACCCAGTACTTC,CASSLEDRARETQYF
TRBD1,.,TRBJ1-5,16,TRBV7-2,TGTGCCAGCAGCTACCAGACAGGGCTTGGCAATCAGCCCCAGCATTTT,CASSYQTGLGNQPQHF
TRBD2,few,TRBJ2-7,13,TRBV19,TGTGCCAGTATTGCGGGGGGCTCCAACGAGCAGTACTTC,CASIAGGSNEQYF
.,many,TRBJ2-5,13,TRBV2,TGTGCCAGGGGAGGACGGCTCGGAGAGACCCAGTACTTC,CARGGRLGETQYF
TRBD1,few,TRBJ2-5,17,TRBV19,TGTGCCAGTAGTAAATCGGGACAGCTAGCCTTTTCGGAGACCCAGTACTTC,CASSKSGQLAFSETQYF
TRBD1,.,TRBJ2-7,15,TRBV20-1,TGCAGTGCTAGGGACAGGGGGCGGGAAGTCCACGAGCAGTACTTC,CSARDRGREVHEQYF
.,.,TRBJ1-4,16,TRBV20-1,TGCAGTGCTAGAGCGCCGGACAGATCTACTAATGAAAAACTGTTTTTT,CSARAPDRSTNEKLFF
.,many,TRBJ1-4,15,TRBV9,TGTGCCAGCAGCGAAGGGGTCGGGGTAGCTGAAAAACTGTTTTTT,CASSEGVGVAEKLFF
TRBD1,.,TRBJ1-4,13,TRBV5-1,TGCGCCAGCAGCTCCGTCCCGGGACAGGGATTGTTTTTT,CASSSVPGQGLFF
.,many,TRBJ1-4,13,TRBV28,TGTGCCAGCAGTTTGCAGGGCCGTGAAAAACTGTTTTTT,CASSLQGREKLFF
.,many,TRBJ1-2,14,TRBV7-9,TGTGCCAGCAGCTTCGGTCCAGGGGTTGATGGCTACACCTTC,CASSFGPGVDGYTF
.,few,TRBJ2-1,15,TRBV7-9,TGTGCCAGCAGCTTAGCGTCGGGACAACACAATGAGCAGTTCTTC,CASSLASGQHNEQFF
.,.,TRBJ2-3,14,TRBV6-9,TGTGCCAGCAGTTACTTCGGCGCGTCAGATACGCAGTATTTT,CASSYFGASDTQYF
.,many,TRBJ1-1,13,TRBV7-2,TGTGCCAGCAGCTTAGTATACAACCCTGAAGCTTTCTTT,CASSLVYNPEAFF
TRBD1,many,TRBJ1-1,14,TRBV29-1,TGCAGCGTTGAGGGGACAGGGCTGAACACTGAAGCTTTCTTT,CSVEGTGLNTEAFF
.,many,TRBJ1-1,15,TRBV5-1,TGCGCCAGCAGCTTGGTGGGCGGGCTGGGCACTGAAGCTTTCTTT,CASSLVGGLGTEAFF
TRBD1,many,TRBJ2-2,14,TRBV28,TGTGCCAGCTTGGTGGGACAGGGAACCGGGGAGCTGTTTTTT,CASLVGQGTGELFF
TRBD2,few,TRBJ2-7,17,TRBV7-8,TGTGCCAGCAGCTTTGACCCCCGCGGGGGGGTACCCTACGAGCAGTACTTC,CASSFDPRGGVPYEQYF
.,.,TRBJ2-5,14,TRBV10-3,TGTGCCATACGCCAGAAGGGGGATGAGGAGACCCAGTACTTC,CAIRQKGDEETQYF
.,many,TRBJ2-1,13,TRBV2,TGTGCCAGCAGTGAATACAGAAACAATGAGCAGTTCTTC,CASSEYRNNEQFF
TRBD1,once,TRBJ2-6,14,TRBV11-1,TGTGCCAGCAGCCAGGGGGCTGGGGCCAACGTCCTGACTTTC,CASSQGAGANVLTF
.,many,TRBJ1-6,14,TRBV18,TGTGCCAGCTCACCACCCCAAGGGGCCGGTGCCCTCCACTTT,CASSPPQGAGALHF
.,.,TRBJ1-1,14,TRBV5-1,TGCGCCAGCAGCTTGATTCCCGGGAACACTGAAGCTTTCTTT,CASSLIPGNTEAFF